The sample holds a few counts of the clone carrying this T cell receptor beta chain. The antigen remains undetermined. These data come from a study of PD-1 blockade in classical Hodgkin lymphoma. Regarding the study as a whole: When nivolumab was started under 1 year after ASCT, patients were excluded. There remain no defined causes for the repertoire differences, which possibly reflect disease activity or prior therapy.

Produced via immunoSEQ multiplex PCR; TCRdb's table is partial and in-frame only. The repertoire holds 65,000 to 95,000 clones, with 89% as singletons. The V end lost 2 bases, the J end lost 6 bases, and 13 bases lay between the germline ends. CDR3 length equals 14 residues. CDR1 MNHEY and CDR2 SVGAGI come from the germline V gene. All patients relapsed after autologous stem cell transplantation, and brentuximab vedotin exposure varied. Here the sequenced sample was peripheral blood mononuclear cells (PBMCs), taken at baseline. The TCR comes from a human donor with classical Hodgkin lymphoma. The chain is built from TRBV6-5 and TRBJ1-1; tentatively, D is TRBD1 (5 bases). In DNA, the CDR3 is TGTGCCAGCAGTTACATGAGACAGAGCGCTGAAGCTTTCTTT. Translated: CASSYMRQSAEAFF.